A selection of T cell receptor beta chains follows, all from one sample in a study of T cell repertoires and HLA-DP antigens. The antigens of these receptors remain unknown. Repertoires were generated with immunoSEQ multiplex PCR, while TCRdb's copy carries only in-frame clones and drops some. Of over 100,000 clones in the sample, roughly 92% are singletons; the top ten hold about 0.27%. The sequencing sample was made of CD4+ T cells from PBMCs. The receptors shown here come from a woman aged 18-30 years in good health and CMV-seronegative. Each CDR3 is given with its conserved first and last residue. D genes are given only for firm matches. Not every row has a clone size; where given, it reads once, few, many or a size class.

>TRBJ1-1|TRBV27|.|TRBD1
TGTGCCAGCAGTTTGAGGGGGCGTGAAGCTTTCTTT
CASSLRGREAFF
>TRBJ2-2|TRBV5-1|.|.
TGCGCCAGCAGCCCCAGGGCGGTCACCGGGGAGCTGTTTTTT
CASSPRAVTGELFF
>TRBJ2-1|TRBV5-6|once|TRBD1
TGTGCCAGCAGCTTCCCGGACAGGGACAATGAGCAGTTCTTC
CASSFPDRDNEQFF
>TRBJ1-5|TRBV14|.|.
TGTGCCAGCAGCTATTCGGGGTTGGGTCAGCCCCAGCATTTT
CASSYSGLGQPQHF
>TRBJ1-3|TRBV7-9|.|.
TGTGCCAGCAGATCCCGCGGGGGAAACACCATATATTTT
CASRSRGGNTIYF
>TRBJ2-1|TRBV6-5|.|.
TGTGCCAGCAGTTACTCGGGGACGTACGGTGAGCAGTTCTTC
CASSYSGTYGEQFF
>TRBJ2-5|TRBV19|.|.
TGTGCCTCTCACGGGGGACAGCGAAAGGCATTCCAAGAGACCCAGTACTTC
CASHGGQRKAFQETQYF
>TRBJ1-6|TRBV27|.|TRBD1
TGTGCCAGCAGTTTCGGTCTGTCGGACAGGGGGTATACTTATAATTCACCCCTCCACTTT
CASSFGLSDRGYTYNSPLHF
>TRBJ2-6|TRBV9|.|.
TGTGCCAGCAGCGTTCCTGGGGCCAACGTCCTGACTTTC
CASSVPGANVLTF
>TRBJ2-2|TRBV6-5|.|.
TGTGCCAGCAGCCGATCCGGGGAGCTGTTTTTT
CASSRSGELFF
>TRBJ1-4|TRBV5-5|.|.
TGTGCCAGCAGCTTGGCCATTGGGACAAAGTCAACTAATGAAAAACTGTTTTTT
CASSLAIGTKSTNEKLFF
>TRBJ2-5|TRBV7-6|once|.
TGTGCCAGCAGCTTAGCGCTCGGGGAGACCCAGTACTTC
CASSLALGETQYF
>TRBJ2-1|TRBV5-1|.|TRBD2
TGCGCCAGCAGCTCACTAGCGGGCTCCTACAATGAGCAGTTCTTC
CASSSLAGSYNEQFF
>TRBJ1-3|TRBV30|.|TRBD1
TGTGCCTGGGGGACAGGGAAATTGGGAAACACCATATATTTT
CAWGTGKLGNTIYF
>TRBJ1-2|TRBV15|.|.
TGTGCCACCAGCAGGCCAGGGGCCGGCTATGGCTACACCTTC
CATSRPGAGYGYTF
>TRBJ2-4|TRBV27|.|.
TGTGCCAGCAGCCCCCGGCCAGCTGCCAAAAACATTCAGTACTTC
CASSPRPAAKNIQYF
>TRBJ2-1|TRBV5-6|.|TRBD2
TGTGCCAGCAGCTGGACCCTTTTGTCTAGCGGGGGGGCGGAGAATGAGCAGTTCTTC
CASSWTLLSSGGAENEQFF
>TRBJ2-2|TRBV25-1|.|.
TGTGCCAGCAGCCGACAGGTGACCGGGGAGCTGTTTTTT
CASSRQVTGELFF